The 24 T cell receptor beta chains listed next were all sequenced from one sample in a study of blood T cell repertoires in COVID-19. Libraries were prepared by immunoSEQ multiplex PCR; TCRdb keeps only in-frame clonotypes and omits some of them. The repertoire consists of fewer than 250,000 clones, with around 90% occurring once and the leading ten covering roughly 0.8%. Input material: peripheral blood. The origin of the receptors is a young man with COVID-19, enrolled during active disease.

The CDR3 DNA reads as TGTGCCAGCAGAGACAGGGGGCATCAGCCCCAGCATTTT. It translates to CASRDRGHQPQHF. The chain employs TRBV2 and TRBJ1-5; 10 nucleotides agree with TRBD1. This CDR3 contains 13 residues. The V gene's germline CDR1 is SNHLY and CDR2 FYNNEI. V lost 6 bases, J lost 5 bases, and 1 base stayed unmatched.

The rearrangement joins TRBV5-4 to TRBJ1-2; maybe TRBD1 (5 bases). V lost 3 bases, J lost 0 bases, and 12 bases lay in between. Germline loops: CDR1 SGHNT, CDR2 YYREEE (reference sequence). CDR3 length: 15 residues. The CDR3 DNA reads as TGTGCCAGCAGCTATCAGGGTGGGTCTAACTATGGCTACACCTTC. The encoded protein is CASSYQGGSNYGYTF.

V gene TRBV5-4 combines with J gene TRBJ1-2, with D possibly TRBD1 on 6 matching bases. This CDR3 is built from 12 residues. The germline V and J ends were trimmed by 6 bases and 5 bases, with 11 bases remaining between them. Per germline, CDR1 SGHNT and CDR2 YYREEE (reference sequence). The CDR3 sequence: CASTTGSYGYTF. The CDR3 nucleotides are TGTGCCAGCACCACAGGGAGTTATGGCTACACCTTC.

This sequence joins TRBV30 and TRBJ1-2; D is ambiguous. Germline lookup yields CDR1 GTSNPN and CDR2 SVGIG (reference sequence). Trimming removed 8 bases from V and 4 bases from J, with 11 bases in between. The CDR3 sequence is 11 residues long. The DNA of the CDR3 is TGTGCCGGGGAACGTAGCTATGGCTACACCTTC. Residues: CAGERSYGYTF.

The V and J genes are TRBV4-1 and TRBJ1-5, with 8 bases lining up with TRBD1. The V and J ends lost 3 bases and 5 bases, in that order; junction bases with no gene match: 3. Germline values: CDR1 MGHRA, CDR2 YSYEKL. The CDR3 runs 14 residues. The DNA for the CDR3 is TGCGCCAGCAGCCAGGTGGGACAGGATCAGCCCCAGCATTTT. This sequence encodes CASSQVGQDQPQHF.

Turning to this clone: Other nucleotide sequences in the sample specify the same CDR3. The J gene is TRBJ2-3, the V gene TRBV12-5; 7 bases line up with TRBD2. Germline CDR1 LGHNT, CDR2 FRNRAP. This CDR3 comprises 11 residues. V shed 6 bases, J shed 6 bases, and the junction held 0 bases outside the gene matches. The CDR3 is CASGGGDTQYF. The CDR3 DNA reads TGTGCTAGTGGGGGAGGGGATACGCAGTATTTT.

This sequence joins TRBV3-1 (or the pseudogene TRBV3-2) and TRBJ2-2, with D possibly matching TRBD1 (6 bases). V lost 3 bases and J 0 bases, leaving 14 bases between the germline ends. This CDR3 is 17 amino acids long. The germline gives CDR1 LGHDT, CDR2 YNNKEL (reference sequence). The CDR3 DNA sequence: TGTGCCAGCAGCCACTCGGGACAACTCACGAACACCGGGGAGCTGTTTTTT. Encoded protein: CASSHSGQLTNTGELFF.

This clone was seen a single time. This rearrangement joins TRBV13 to TRBJ2-2; the match to TRBD1 covers 7 bases. Germline CDR1 PRHDT, CDR2 FYEKMQ (reference sequence). V was clipped by 4 bases and J by 1 base; unmatched bases: 12. This CDR3 comprises 18 residues. CDR3 in DNA: TGTGCCAGCAGCTCCCAACCGAATAACAGGGGGAACACCGGGGAGCTGTTTTTT. Translation: CASSSQPNNRGNTGELFF.

The chain recombines TRBV10-1 with TRBJ1-6; TRBD1 matches at 7 bases. V gave up 8 bases and J gave up 6 bases; unmatched junction bases: 4. CDR3 length: 13 residues. Germline CDR1 and CDR2: WNHNN and SYGVQD (reference sequence). CDR3 amino acids: CASPGGSNSPLHF. The CDR3 DNA follows: TGCGCCAGCCCAGGGGGAAGTAATTCACCCCTCCACTTT.

The chain carries TRBV5-1 and TRBJ1-6; the D gene is possibly TRBD1 (6 bases). The V gene's germline CDR1 is SGHRS and CDR2 YFSETQ. Trimming pared 3 bases from V and 7 bases from J, leaving 14 bases between. The CDR3 contains 15 residues. DNA for the CDR3: TGCGCCAGCAGCTCAGAAGGGGGTGGCAATTCACCCCTCCACTTT. Its translation is CASSSEGGGNSPLHF.

The rearrangement joins TRBV27 to TRBJ1-5; 7 bases map to TRBD1. There are 14 residues in the CDR3. Germline V CDR1 and CDR2: MNHEY, SMNVEV (reference sequence). V lost 4 bases and J lost 6; bases outside the gene matches: 6. CDR3 in amino acids: CASSYNRGIQPQHF. CDR3 DNA sequence: TGTGCCAGCAGTTATAACAGGGGCATTCAGCCCCAGCATTTT.

The chain combines TRBV4-1 with TRBJ1-1; tentative D call: TRBD1 (5 bases). V lost 0 bases and J lost 0, with 11 bases in between. This CDR3 comprises 16 residues. Germline CDR1 MGHRA, CDR2 YSYEKL. In nucleotides, the CDR3 is TGCGCCAGCAGCCAAGAAGGGGCCCTTCTGAACACTGAAGCTTTCTTT. Its protein product is CASSQEGALLNTEAFF.

The V and J genes are TRBV28 and TRBJ1-3; a possible D gene is TRBD1 (5 bases). The CDR3 extends over 16 amino acids. Germline CDR1 is MDHEN and CDR2 is SYDVKM. V shed 6 bases and J shed 3 bases, with 18 bases lying between them. The CDR3 here is CASSRRQLQYGNTIYF. The CDR3 bases are TGTGCCAGCAGCCGTAGACAGTTACAATATGGAAACACCATATATTTT.

The chain joins TRBV10-3 to TRBJ2-3; the match to TRBD1 covers 9 bases. The CDR3 runs 15 residues. Trimming removed 6 bases from V and 0 bases from J; junction bases left unmatched: 4. Germline V gene sequence: CDR1 ENHRY, CDR2 SYGVKD. This CDR3 is CAIRTTGGSTDTQYF. The CDR3 DNA is TGTGCCATCAGAACGACAGGGGGAAGCACAGATACGCAGTATTTT.

The J gene is TRBJ1-2, the V gene TRBV11-2; 11 positions match TRBD1. The V segment lost 5 bases and the J segment 4 bases; nucleotides outside the gene matches: 6. Germline values: CDR1 SGHAT, CDR2 FQNNGV. The CDR3 has 15 amino acids. The CDR3 DNA follows: TGTGCCAGCAGCCCGGGACAGGGGGTCCTCTATGGCTACACCTTC. This sequence encodes CASSPGQGVLYGYTF. Together with reference TRBV11-2 and TRBJ1-2, the CDR3 gives the full variable domain: EAGVAQSPRYKIIEKRQSVAFWCNPISGHATLYWYQQILGQGPKLLIQFQNNGVVDDSQLPKDRFSAERLKGVDSTLKIQPAKLEDSAVYLCASSPGQGVLYGYTFGSGTRLTVV.

V is TRBV7-3 and J is TRBJ1-3; D call uncertain. The germline V gene encodes CDR1 SGHTA and CDR2 FQGTGA. The germline V and J ends were trimmed by 5 bases and 0 bases, with 8 bases remaining between them. This CDR3 has 14 amino acids. CDR3 in amino acids: CASSPSFSGNTIYF. The CDR3 coding sequence is TGTGCCAGCAGCCCGTCTTTCTCTGGAAACACCATATATTTT. Full variable domain (rest looked up from reference TRBV7-3 and TRBJ1-3): GAGVSQTPSNKVTEKGKYVELRCDPISGHTALYWYRQSLGQGPEFLIYFQGTGAADDSGLPNDRFFAVRPEGSVSTLKIQRTERGDSAVYLCASSPSFSGNTIYFGEGSWLTVV.

The rearrangement links TRBV5-1 to TRBJ1-2; 9 bases align to TRBD1. V lost 4 bases to trimming and J lost 8 bases; unmatched junction nucleotides: 6. Per the germline V gene, CDR1 is SGHRS and CDR2 is YFSETQ. The CDR3 runs to 13 residues. The chain's CDR3 is CASSIRQGGGYTF. The CDR3 DNA follows: TGCGCCAGCAGCATCCGACAGGGGGGCGGCTACACCTTC.

The rearrangement uses TRBV11-3 and TRBJ2-7; 10 bases map to TRBD2. This CDR3 has 15 amino acids. The germline V gene encodes CDR1 SGHNT and CDR2 YENEEA. The ends lost 2 bases at V and 6 bases at J; junction bases unmatched: 7. The CDR3 coding sequence is TGTGCCAGCAGCTTAACTAGCGGGGTAAGCGGCGAGCAGTACTTC. Its protein is CASSLTSGVSGEQYF.

The genes are TRBV6-6 and TRBJ1-2, with 7 bases fitting TRBD1. Germline loops: CDR1 MNHNY, CDR2 SVGAGI (reference sequence). The length of the CDR3 is 15 residues. V gave up 4 bases and J gave up 3 bases; unmatched junction bases: 8. CDR3 bases: TGTGCCAGCAGTTCCCGACAGGGCTTCCACTATGGCTACACCTTC. Its protein product is CASSSRQGFHYGYTF.

This clone has only a few counts. The chain combines TRBV11-2 with TRBJ1-3; D perhaps matches TRBD1 (6 bases). CDR1 SGHAT and CDR2 FQNNGV come from the germline V gene. V shed 3 bases and J shed 1 base, with 7 bases lying between them. The CDR3 is 14 amino acids. As DNA, the CDR3 is TGTGCCAGCAGCTTTGGACAGTCTGGAAACACCATATATTTT. Translated, it gives CASSFGQSGNTIYF.

This chain joins TRBV6-1 and TRBJ1-1; D is uncertain. CDR3 length: 14 amino acids. CDR1 and CDR2 from the germline V gene are MNHNS and SASEGT. Trimming removed 0 bases at V and 3 bases at J, with 8 bases between. The CDR3 loop reads CASSEATDDTEAFF. The CDR3 DNA is TGTGCCAGCAGTGAAGCAACAGACGACACTGAAGCTTTCTTT.

This clone was observed once. The CDR3 is CASSEVAGTVYNSPLHF. CDR3 nucleotide sequence: TGTGCCAGCAGTGAAGTCGCCGGGACAGTCTATAATTCACCCCTCCACTTT. J is TRBJ1-6 and V is TRBV6-1; 7 bases agree with TRBD1. The V and J ends lost 1 base and 3 bases, in that order; junction bases with no gene match: 6. This CDR3 has 17 amino acids. Germline V CDR1 and CDR2: MNHNS, SASEGT.

The V call is TRBV13, the J call TRBJ2-2; 9 bases agree with TRBD1. From germline, CDR1 is PRHDT and CDR2 FYEKMQ (reference sequence). This CDR3 contains 15 residues. V was clipped by 5 bases and J by 4 bases; unmatched bases: 5. In DNA, the CDR3 is TGTGCCAGCAGCCGCGACAGGGGGAGCACCGGGGAGCTGTTTTTT. It is translated as CASSRDRGSTGELFF.

The genes are TRBV6-5 and TRBJ2-5, with D possibly being TRBD2 (6 bases). Trimming left V 4 bases short and J 5 bases short, with 14 bases between. CDR3 length equals 14 residues. Germline V gives CDR1 MNHEY, CDR2 SVGAGI. CDR3: CASSSTGGTETQYF. In DNA, the CDR3 is TGTGCCAGCAGTTCGACTGGAGGGACTGAGACCCAGTACTTC.